Only one count was recorded for the clone carrying this T cell receptor (beta chain). The entry originates in a study of blood T cell repertoires in COVID-19. Overall study context: Whether acute or convalescent, the COVID-19 samples came from the United States, Italy and Spain.

In the authors' workflow: Reference gene primer amplification gave estimated nucleated cell counts. Sequenced by immunoSEQ multiplex PCR; TCRdb stores in-frame clones only, minus some. V and J calls plus clone size are reproduced from that table; the DNA served to infer D and trimming. The sample holds over 150,000 clones, roughly 90% seen once. CDR3 length equals 14 residues. From germline, CDR1 is SGHTA and CDR2 FQGNSA. V was shortened by 4 bases and J by 2 bases, with 11 bases between the two germline ends. The chain employs TRBV7-2 and TRBJ1-2; a weak D match, TRBD1 (6 bases). This clonotype was obtained from a woman in her sixties or seventies who had recovered from COVID-19. Specimen: peripheral blood. The CDR3 nucleotides are TGTGCCAGCAGCTCTTACGGGACAAACTATGGCTACACCTTC. This sequence encodes CASSSYGTNYGYTF. The full variable domain, with the rest looked up from reference TRBV7-2 and TRBJ1-2, is GAGVSQSPSNKVTEKGKDVELRCDPISGHTALYWYRQSLGQGLEFLIYFQGNSAPDKSGLPSDRFSAERTGGSVSTLTIQRTQQEDSAVYLCASSSYGTNYGYTFGSGTRLTVV.